The 21 T cell receptor beta chains listed next were all sequenced from one sample in a study of blood T cell repertoires in COVID-19. Only in-frame clones appear in the TCRdb table, and some are missing; sequencing was by immunoSEQ multiplex PCR. The top ten clones hold around 4.2% of a sample with some 41,000 clones, less than 85% of them seen once. The specimen sequenced was peripheral blood. Receptors were obtained from an older woman with acute or convalescent COVID-19.

The chain combines TRBV29-1 with TRBJ2-2; 7 positions agree with TRBD1. The CDR3 length is 14 residues. V shed 4 bases and J 0 bases; nucleotides not matched to a gene: 2. Germline CDR1 SQVTM, CDR2 ANQGSEA. The CDR3 is CSVGDRANTGELFF. The CDR3 nucleotides are TGCAGCGTTGGTGACAGGGCGAACACCGGGGAGCTGTTTTTT.

This clone was recorded a few times. The chain has TRBV15 and TRBJ1-5, with D possibly matching TRBD1 (6 bases). CDR3 length: 16 amino acids. CDR1 and CDR2 from the germline V gene are LNHNV and YYDKDF (reference sequence). The V gene lost 0 bases and the J gene lost 2 bases, with 11 bases spanning the gap. CDR3 in amino acids: CATSRDLGQRNQPQHF. The CDR3 DNA is TGTGCCACCAGCAGAGATTTAGGACAGCGCAATCAGCCCCAGCATTTT.

V and J are TRBV21-1 and TRBJ1-2; the table's D call, TRBD1, has no DNA check behind it. TRBV21-1 is classified as a pseudogene. The length of the CDR3 is 16 residues. The CDR3 DNA reads as TGTGCCAGCAGCAAGATGAAACAGGAAGGCCCCTATGGCTACACCTTC. It encodes CASSKMKQEGPYGYTF.

The chain employs TRBV12-5 and TRBJ2-2; TRBD1 is a possible D gene (5 bases). V was cut by 2 bases and J by 6 bases, with 13 bases left in between. CDR1 is LGHNT and CDR2 is FRNRAP in the germline V gene. This CDR3 contains 15 residues. In DNA form, the CDR3 reads TGTGCTAGTGGTTTGACTCAGGGTGTAGCCGGGGAGCTGTTTTTT. Its translation: CASGLTQGVAGELFF.

This clone has only a few counts. The rearrangement links TRBV4-3 to TRBJ2-5, with 7 bases matching TRBD1. Germline CDR1 and CDR2: LGHNA and YSLEER. This CDR3 comprises 15 residues. V dropped 0 bases and J dropped 5; count of bases not matched to a gene: 6. The CDR3 DNA reads as TGCGCCAGCAGCCAAGATCCAACAGGGGCGGAGACCCAGTACTTC. It yields the protein CASSQDPTGAETQYF.

The rearrangement joins TRBV5-1 to TRBJ2-5, with 8 bases lining up with TRBD1. The germline V gene has CDR1 SGHRS and CDR2 YFSETQ. The CDR3 is 15 residues long. Unmatched junction bases numbered 8, after V lost 2 bases and J lost 5 bases. CDR3 sequence (DNA): TGCGCCAGCAGCTTCAGAAACAGGGGGTCGGAGACCCAGTACTTC. This gives the protein CASSFRNRGSETQYF.

The chain joins TRBV11-2 to TRBJ2-7, with 11 bases lining up with TRBD2. Germline lookup yields CDR1 SGHAT and CDR2 FQNNGV. V was clipped by 10 bases and J by 2 bases; unmatched bases: 7. The CDR3 sequence is 14 residues long. In DNA form, the CDR3 reads TGTGCCACCTCCGGGACTAGCGGCCCCTACGAGCAGTACTTC. Translating gives CATSGTSGPYEQYF.

This chain uses TRBV12-3 or TRBV12-4 with TRBJ2-1; 8 positions agree with TRBD2. V shed 3 bases and J 13 bases; nucleotides not matched to a gene: 5. The CDR3 length is 12 residues. The DNA of the CDR3 is TGTGCCAGCAGTTTTGGAGCGGGAGAACAGTTCTTC. Translating gives CASSFGAGEQFF.

The chain uses TRBV28 and TRBJ2-1; 9 nucleotides agree with TRBD1. From germline, CDR1 is MDHEN and CDR2 SYDVKM. The length of the CDR3 is 14 residues. The V gene end was trimmed by 1 base and the J gene end by 7 bases; junction bases not matched to a gene: 2. The CDR3 region is CASSLYRGLNEQFF. The CDR3, as DNA: TGTGCCAGCAGTTTATACAGGGGGCTTAATGAGCAGTTCTTC.

J is TRBJ1-1 and V is TRBV28; D uncertain. Germline lookup yields CDR1 MDHEN and CDR2 SYDVKM. The CDR3 runs 14 residues. V dropped 8 bases and J dropped 1 base, with 14 bases sitting between them. The CDR3 loop reads CASASGNRNTEAFF. In DNA, the CDR3 is TGTGCCAGCGCCTCAGGAAACCGGAACACTGAAGCTTTCTTT.

The V gene is TRBV9, the J gene TRBJ2-3, with 10 bases that match TRBD1. Trimming at V came to 3 bases and at J to 4 bases, leaving 5 bases not matched to a gene. The CDR3 covers 15 residues. Germline V lookup: CDR1 SGDLS, CDR2 YYNGEE. DNA for the CDR3: TGTGCCAGCAGCGACGGGACAGGGGAATCAGATACGCAGTATTTT. Translation: CASSDGTGESDTQYF.

This clone was seen just once. This rearrangement joins TRBV24-1 to TRBJ2-3, with D perhaps TRBD2 (6 bases). The CDR3 runs 12 residues. CDR1 is KGHDR, CDR2 SFDVKD, per germline. The V end was cut by 5 bases, the J end by 6 bases, with 8 bases between. This chain's CDR3 is CATSGREDTQYF. The CDR3 region has the DNA TGTGCCACCAGTGGGAGGGAGGATACGCAGTATTTT.

The genes are TRBV2 and TRBJ2-1; the match to TRBD1 covers 10 bases. The J segment lost 5 bases and the V segment lost 7 bases, leaving 8 bases of the junction unmatched. Germline CDR1 reads SNHLY; CDR2 reads FYNNEI. The CDR3 runs to 15 residues. CDR3 sequence reads: CASTRPGQGNNEQFF. CDR3 in DNA: TGTGCCAGCACGCGGCCGGGACAGGGGAACAATGAGCAGTTCTTC.

For the CDR3, the DNA is TGTGCCAGCAGTATCGGACTAGCGGGGCCTAATACGCAGTATTTT. It encodes CASSIGLAGPNTQYF. The V gene is TRBV7-3, the J gene TRBJ2-3, with 12 bases identical to TRBD2. V lost 6 bases and J lost 7; bases outside the gene matches: 8. Germline values: CDR1 SGHTA, CDR2 FQGTGA. The CDR3 consists of 15 residues.

The V call is TRBV3-1 (or the pseudogene TRBV3-2), the J call TRBJ2-1; TRBD1 aligns across 7 bases. This CDR3 comprises 17 residues. The V gene's germline CDR1 is LGHDT and CDR2 YNNKEL (reference sequence). V shed 1 base and J 4 bases; nucleotides not matched to a gene: 10. Here the CDR3 reads CASSQGGGQRNYNEQFF. The CDR3 DNA sequence: TGTGCCAGCAGCCAAGGAGGGGGACAGAGGAATTACAATGAGCAGTTCTTC.

The chain is built from TRBV3-1 (or the pseudogene TRBV3-2) and TRBJ1-2; TRBD1 agrees at 7 bases. After removal of 3 bases from V and 4 bases from J, the junction contained 11 bases not matched to a gene. The CDR3 extends over 16 amino acids. CDR1 and CDR2 (germline): LGHDT, YNNKEL (reference sequence). The CDR3 here is CASSHEDRSTPYGYTF. Written as DNA, the CDR3 is TGTGCCAGCAGCCATGAGGACAGGTCGACTCCCTATGGCTACACCTTC.

This chain connects TRBV7-8 to TRBJ2-7; D gene ambiguous. Germline-derived CDR1 and CDR2 are SGHVS and FQNEAQ. Trimming removed 3 bases from V and 3 bases from J, with 3 bases in between. The CDR3 is 11 residues long. CDR3 residues: CASSFSYEQYF. CDR3 nucleotide sequence: TGTGCCAGCAGCTTCAGCTACGAGCAGTACTTC.

The rearrangement uses TRBV19 and TRBJ1-5; a possible D gene is TRBD1 (6 bases). V gave up 7 bases and J gave up 2 bases, with 15 bases separating them. The CDR3 loop spans 15 amino acids. Germline V CDR1 and CDR2: LNHDA, SQIVND (reference sequence). As DNA, the CDR3 is TGTGCCAGTACCTCCTGGGGGCAAGGCAATCAGCCCCAGCATTTT. Residues: CASTSWGQGNQPQHF. The entire variable domain, with the rest obtained from reference TRBV19 and TRBJ1-5, is as follows: DGGITQSPKYLFRKEGQNVTLSCEQNLNHDAMYWYRQDPGQGLRLIYYSQIVNDFQKGDIAEGYSVSREKKESFPLTVTSAQKNPTAFYLCASTSWGQGNQPQHFGDGTRLSIL.

This clone appeared once. This sequence joins TRBV24-1 and TRBJ2-3; 10 positions match TRBD2. CDR1 KGHDR and CDR2 SFDVKD come from the germline V gene. V dropped 3 bases and J dropped 0; count of bases not matched to a gene: 17. The CDR3 length is 21 residues. CDR3 coding DNA: TGTGCCACCAGTGATCGATCCCCGGGAGCGGGAGGGACTACTAGCACAGATACGCAGTATTTT. As protein: CATSDRSPGAGGTTSTDTQYF.

The V and J genes are TRBV11-2 and TRBJ2-7, with D possibly matching TRBD2 (6 bases). Trimming took off 1 base at V and 4 bases at J, with 14 bases between the two ends. The CDR3 runs to 15 residues. Per germline, CDR1 SGHAT and CDR2 FQNNGV. The CDR3 region is CASSLVRYGSYEQYF. The CDR3 nucleotides are TGTGCCAGCAGCTTAGTGAGATACGGGAGTTACGAGCAGTACTTC. Filled out from reference TRBV11-2 and TRBJ2-7, the complete variable domain reads EAGVAQSPRYKIIEKRQSVAFWCNPISGHATLYWYQQILGQGPKLLIQFQNNGVVDDSQLPKDRFSAERLKGVDSTLKIQPAKLEDSAVYLCASSLVRYGSYEQYFGPGTRLTVT.

This clone has only one observation. The rearrangement joins TRBV5-1 to TRBJ2-3; 11 bases fit TRBD1. The trim removed 0 bases at V and 0 bases at J, leaving 3 bases unmatched. Germline V lookup: CDR1 SGHRS, CDR2 YFSETQ. CDR3 size: 17 residues. This chain's CDR3 is CASSLGTGGGSTDTQYF. CDR3 coding DNA: TGCGCCAGCAGCTTGGGGACAGGGGGCGGTAGCACAGATACGCAGTATTTT.